This T cell receptor beta chain comes out of a study of T cells in Graves' hyperthyroidism and ophthalmopathy (dated by TCRdb to between 2018 and 2020). Regarding the complete study: Peripheral blood samples were taken at initial diagnosis, before any treatment was given. TCR V-J signatures able to tell the groups apart were searched for in a discovery cohort of about a hundred patients, of whom 43 had Graves' ophthalmopathy and some 60 had stable Graves' hyperthyroidism. An independent validation cohort of under 20 hyperthyroidism patients and 17 patients who later progressed to ophthalmopathy tested prospective prediction of ophthalmopathy. For training and testing, the 100 patients in the discovery cohort were randomly divided in a 7:3 ratio. In addition, the study compared T-cell repertoires in thyroid tissue and in blood from several Graves' hyperthyroidism patients. Once sampling was done, hyperthyroidism patients were given methimazole at a starting dose of 30 mg daily, whereas ophthalmopathy patients were given high-dose intravenous methylprednisolone. According to the paper, TCR Vbeta CDR3 sequencing was carried out on 120 to 150 peripheral blood samples, which came from approximately 43 ophthalmopathy, around 74 hyperthyroidism and approximately 17 progressor patients. The full study reports these points: A model built on a 13 V-J signature distinguished ophthalmopathy from stable hyperthyroidism, reaching about 88% sensitivity and 81.08% specificity in cross-validation and 80%/75% in testing. In validation, progression to ophthalmopathy was predicted by the model with approximately 67% sensitivity and 72% to 85% specificity, a median of approximately 6.5 months before onset. Most expanded thyroid clonotypes (frequency above 0.001) were also detected in blood, suggesting blood repertoires may reflect thyroid immune responses. No statistical method was used to fix the sample size in advance, and group allocation was not hidden from the investigators.

The CDR3 contains 15 residues, cysteine and phenylalanine counted. Here the CDR3 DNA is all that survives: 45 bases in frame from base 1. Trimming takes 3 bases from V and 0 bases from J, and the germline ends sit 13 bases apart. From a lookup of the germline V gene, CDR1 and CDR2 are SQVTM and ANQGSEA. Graves' hyperthyroidism was defined as stable when no progression to ophthalmopathy occurred over 18 months of follow-up. Hyperthyroidism patients were newly diagnosed, had a disease duration of under 2 months, and were aged 18 to 65 years. Any patient with an uncontrolled infection, another autoimmune disease, pregnancy or lactation was excluded. Diagnoses were based on clinical symptoms, serum thyroxine and TRAb, thyroid ultrasound and orbital computed tomography. PBMCs were isolated from about 10 ml of fresh peripheral blood by Ficoll-Paque density gradient centrifugation. Total RNA was extracted using Trizol reagent, and RNA quality was assessed on an Agilent 2100 Bioanalyzer.

Amplification of TCR beta CDR3 regions was carried out from RNA transcripts. For the first round of RT-PCR on the TCR CDR3, the HTBI primer set was used together with the Qiagen OneStep RT-PCR kit. Libraries were constructed in a second round of multiplex PCR, after which size selection and purification were carried out. Sequencing of the libraries was done on an Illumina HiSeq2000 using paired-end 100 bp reads. The study's own analysis went as follows. SOAPnuke was used to process the raw data, throwing out any read that contained adapters or uncalled bases, had a mean Phred below 15, or lacked an exact constant-primer or identifier match. High-quality paired reads were merged with COPE v1.2.5, and unique nucleotide sequences were defined as clonotypes. MiTCR v1.1 was used to align clonotypes to the IMGT TRBV, TRBD and TRBJ reference segments. Only V-J combinations with frequency above 0.0001, covering about 99% of repertoires, were analysed. A TCS score was defined as the ratio of F50 (clonal expansion) to E x V (chaos), with BLOSUM62-based TCRdist applied between CDR3 peptides within each V-J. Welch's t-statistics and random forest reduced 500 to 650 V-J features to fewer than 15, which were used in a naive Bayes classifier (R e1071). The public sequencing data were trimmed at Q25 with fastp and processed into clonotypes with MiXCR by TCRdb, which kept only in-frame beta chains. When rows share a CDR3 protein, they turn into one entry using the most common DNA and genes. What appears here as the V and J calls and clone size reflects TCRdb's work, not the paper's. Here the sample has 200,000 to 250,000 distinct CDR3 sequences; about 16% occur a single time. Jointly, the top ten make up about two fifths of the sample.

This clonotype was seen many times. What antigen it recognizes has not been identified. No per-base quality is available; no much larger clone lies one base away. The clonotype comes from a man in his forties or fifties with Graves' hyperthyroidism. The chain couples TRBV29-1 to TRBJ2-3; too little of a D gene remains to name it. The sample comprised blood. The DNA is TGCAGCGTTGACCTAAACACAGATAGCACAGATACGCAGTATTTT. Its protein product is CSVDLNTDSTDTQYF.